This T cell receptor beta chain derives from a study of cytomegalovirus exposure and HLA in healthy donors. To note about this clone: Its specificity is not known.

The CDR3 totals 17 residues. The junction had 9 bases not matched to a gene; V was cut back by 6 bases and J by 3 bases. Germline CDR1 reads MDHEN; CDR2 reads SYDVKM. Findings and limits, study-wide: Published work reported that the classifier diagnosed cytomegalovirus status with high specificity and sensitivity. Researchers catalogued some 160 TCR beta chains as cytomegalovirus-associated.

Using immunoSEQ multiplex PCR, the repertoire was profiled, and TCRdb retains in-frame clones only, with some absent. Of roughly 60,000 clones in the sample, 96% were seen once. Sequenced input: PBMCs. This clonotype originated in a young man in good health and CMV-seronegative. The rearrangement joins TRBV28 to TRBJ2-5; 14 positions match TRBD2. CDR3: CASRHPLGLAGEETQYF. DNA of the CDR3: TGTGCCAGCAGACACCCCTTGGGACTAGCGGGAGAAGAGACCCAGTACTTC.